The 17 T cell receptor beta chains given below trace back to one sample, sequenced in a study of blood T cell repertoires in COVID-19. The method was immunoSEQ multiplex PCR; TCRdb's version includes in-frame clones alone and lacks a portion of them. The data contain about 220,000 clones, approximately 80% of them singletons. Sequencing was performed on peripheral blood. The receptors here all came from a human donor in a cohort sampled during active COVID-19.

The chain joins TRBV4-3 to TRBJ2-3; 7 bases are shared with TRBD1. With 0 bases clipped from V and 4 bases from J, the junction kept 10 bases outside the gene matches. Looked up from germline, CDR1 is LGHNA and CDR2 is YSLEER. This CDR3 has 17 amino acids. The CDR3 spells CASSQDGRVGQADTQYF. The CDR3 nucleotides read TGCGCCAGCAGCCAAGATGGCCGGGTCGGACAGGCAGATACGCAGTATTTT.

The chain uses TRBV7-2 and TRBJ1-6; 8 bases map to TRBD1. The V segment lost 3 bases and the J segment 9 bases; nucleotides outside the gene matches: 7. The CDR3 loop spans 15 amino acids. CDR1 is SGHTA and CDR2 is FQGNSA in the germline V gene. The CDR3 spells CASSFARTGRSPLHF. The CDR3 region has the DNA TGTGCCAGCAGCTTTGCACGGACAGGGCGTTCACCCCTCCACTTT.

The rearrangement links TRBV7-9 to TRBJ2-3; 9 bases line up with TRBD2. The CDR3 is 17 residues long. Trimming cost V 1 base and J 0 bases; bases outside gene matches: 5. Germline V gene sequence: CDR1 SEHNR, CDR2 FQNEAQ (reference sequence). The CDR3 sequence is CASSLDETSGSTDTQYF. The CDR3 DNA is TGTGCCAGCAGCTTAGATGAGACTAGCGGTAGCACAGATACGCAGTATTTT. Filled out from reference TRBV7-9 and TRBJ2-3, the complete variable domain reads DTGVSQNPRHKITKRGQNVTFRCDPISEHNRLYWYRQTLGQGPEFLTYFQNEAQLEKSRLLSDRFSAERPKGSFSTLEIQRTEQGDSAMYLCASSLDETSGSTDTQYFGPGTRLTVL.

The rearrangement links TRBV7-6 to TRBJ2-1; D is ambiguous. CDR1 is SGHVS, CDR2 FNYEAQ, per germline. V was trimmed by 0 bases and J by 6 bases, leaving 12 bases between them. CDR3 length: 15 amino acids. CDR3 region: CASSLALWAPNEQFF. CDR3 DNA: TGTGCCAGCAGCTTAGCGTTGTGGGCTCCCAATGAGCAGTTCTTC.

The chain is built from TRBV6-6 and TRBJ2-7; 7 bases align to TRBD1. Germline V gene sequence: CDR1 MNHNY, CDR2 SVGAGI (reference sequence). The CDR3 length is 16 residues. Trimming removed 4 bases from V and 4 bases from J; junction bases left unmatched: 13. The CDR3 here is CASSSEGADWLYEQYF. CDR3 DNA sequence: TGTGCCAGCAGTTCCGAGGGGGCGGACTGGCTTTACGAGCAGTACTTC.

The table lists this clone with a few counts. This sequence joins TRBV5-1 and TRBJ1-3, with 8 bases that match TRBD1. The length of the CDR3 is 15 residues. Germline CDR1 is SGHRS and CDR2 is YFSETQ. The J segment lost 0 bases and the V segment lost 4 bases, leaving 3 bases of the junction unmatched. In DNA form, the CDR3 reads TGCGCCAGCAGCCTCCAGGGGGCCTCTGGAAACACCATATATTTT. Translation: CASSLQGASGNTIYF.

The rearrangement links TRBV19 to TRBJ1-6; 9 bases match TRBD1. V gave up 2 bases and J gave up 9 bases; unmatched junction bases: 8. CDR1 is LNHDA and CDR2 is SQIVND in the germline V gene (reference sequence). There are 16 residues in the CDR3. DNA for the CDR3: TGTGCCAGTAGTATAAAGCACAGGGGGCATGGTTCACCCCTCCACTTT. This translates into CASSIKHRGHGSPLHF.

This sequence joins TRBV2 and TRBJ2-7; possible D gene TRBD2, 6 bases. Trimming pared 7 bases from V and 0 bases from J, leaving 16 bases between. Germline CDR1 and CDR2: SNHLY and FYNNEI. The CDR3 has 15 residues. The CDR3 loop is CASIPGGVGSYEQYF. DNA for the CDR3: TGTGCCAGCATCCCCGGCGGGGTGGGCTCCTACGAGCAGTACTTC.

This clone has more than one count but fewer than ten. This chain connects TRBV6-2 or TRBV6-3 to TRBJ2-7; no reliable D call. Germline CDR1 and CDR2: MNHEY and SVGEGT. The CDR3 is made up of 11 amino acids. Trimming took off 4 bases at V and 3 bases at J, with 4 bases between the two ends. Here the CDR3 reads CASSSNYEQYF. CDR3 sequence (DNA): TGTGCCAGCAGTTCAAACTACGAGCAGTACTTC.

The CDR3 loop reads CASRKSISGANVLTF. The CDR3 DNA is TGTGCCAGCAGGAAGTCTATCTCTGGGGCCAACGTCCTGACTTTC. This chain connects TRBV28 to TRBJ2-6; D gene ambiguous. The CDR3 sequence is 15 residues long. Germline V gene lookup returns CDR1 MDHEN and CDR2 SYDVKM. Trimming left V 6 bases short and J 0 bases short, with 9 bases between.

The rearrangement uses TRBV19 and TRBJ2-3, with TRBD2 identical over 14 bases. This CDR3 has 15 residues. Germline V CDR1 and CDR2: LNHDA, SQIVND (reference sequence). V lost 5 bases and J lost 5; bases outside the gene matches: 3. CDR3 in amino acids: CASSAGTSGRDTQYF. DNA for the CDR3: TGTGCCAGTAGTGCCGGGACTAGCGGGAGAGATACGCAGTATTTT. The full variable domain, completed using reference TRBV19 and TRBJ2-3, is DGGITQSPKYLFRKEGQNVTLSCEQNLNHDAMYWYRQDPGQGLRLIYYSQIVNDFQKGDIAEGYSVSREKKESFPLTVTSAQKNPTAFYLCASSAGTSGRDTQYFGPGTRLTVL.

This rearrangement joins TRBV28 to TRBJ2-5; D remains ambiguous. The CDR3 contains 13 residues. Trimming removed 5 bases from V and 1 base from J, with 8 bases in between. In germline, CDR1 is MDHEN, CDR2 SYDVKM. The CDR3 DNA reads TGTGCCAGCAGTCTCCCGGTCCAAGAGACCCAGTACTTC. It translates to CASSLPVQETQYF.

The chain is built from TRBV7-2 and TRBJ1-5, with 7 positions matching TRBD1. Germline CDR1 SGHTA, CDR2 FQGNSA. The junction had 9 bases not matched to a gene; V was cut back by 5 bases and J by 2 bases. The CDR3 loop spans 16 amino acids. CDR3 sequence: CASSLRQGLRNQPQHF. DNA for the CDR3: TGTGCCAGCAGCCTAAGACAGGGCCTTCGCAATCAGCCCCAGCATTTT.

The chain joins TRBV7-8 to TRBJ1-5; 10 bases agree with TRBD1. Germline CDR1 and CDR2: SGHVS and FQNEAQ. After removal of 5 bases from V and 4 bases from J, the junction contained 8 bases not matched to a gene. The CDR3 totals 16 residues. The chain's CDR3 is CASSLLRDRGNQPQHF. The CDR3 nucleotides are TGTGCCAGCAGCCTATTACGGGACAGGGGTAATCAGCCCCAGCATTTT.

This chain joins TRBV30 and TRBJ2-7, with TRBD2 identical over 9 bases. Germline values: CDR1 GTSNPN, CDR2 SVGIG (reference sequence). V was pared by 2 bases and J by 0 bases, with 5 bases of the junction left unmatched. The CDR3 has 15 residues. This chain's CDR3 is CAWSLAGESSYEQYF. The CDR3 DNA follows: TGTGCCTGGAGTTTAGCGGGGGAAAGCTCCTACGAGCAGTACTTC.

The genes are TRBV18 and TRBJ1-1, with 12 bases matching TRBD1. CDR1 is KGHSH, CDR2 LQKENI, per germline. Losses at the gene ends were 3 bases for V and 2 bases for J; bases not matched to a gene: 7. The CDR3 runs to 17 residues. The CDR3 nucleotides read TGTGCCAGCTCACCGTTGGGGACAGGGGGCTTAAACACTGAAGCTTTCTTT. This codes for CASSPLGTGGLNTEAFF.

V gene TRBV29-1 combines with J gene TRBJ2-1; 7 bases are a match to TRBD2. Germline-derived CDR1 and CDR2 are SQVTM and ANQGSEA. The CDR3 covers 15 residues. V was clipped by 5 bases and J by 9 bases; unmatched bases: 16. The CDR3 loop is CSVPAVAGEASEQFF. The CDR3 nucleotides read TGCAGCGTTCCCGCCGTCGCGGGAGAGGCGAGTGAGCAGTTCTTC.